This entry lists 26 T cell receptor beta chains sequenced from one sample in a study of CD4 T cells in relation to SARS-CoV-2 and coronaviruses. Assay: immunoSEQ multiplex PCR; the TCRdb copy retains only in-frame clones and omits some. The sample lists 22,000 or so clones; approximately 68% were seen once. For these TCRs, the target antigens are not known. Unexposed donor CD4+ T cells date from 2011-2018, before the COVID-19 pandemic. Isolation of CD4+ T cells took place after around 11 days in culture. Sequencing input: CD4+ T cells from PBMCs, cultured in vitro. The receptors derive from a human donor in good health.

The chain recombines TRBV9 with TRBJ1-6, with D hard to call. V was trimmed by 0 bases and J by 7 bases, leaving 8 bases between them. CDR3 length: 14 amino acids. Germline V CDR1 and CDR2: SGDLS, YYNGEE. The CDR3, as DNA: TGTGCCAGCAGCGTAGCTCCGACCAATTCACCCCTCCACTTT. Its protein is CASSVAPTNSPLHF.

The chain joins TRBV7-2 to TRBJ1-3; tentatively, D is TRBD1 (6 bases). Trimming removed 7 bases from V and 4 bases from J, with 17 bases in between. The CDR3 extends over 15 amino acids. Looked up from germline, CDR1 is SGHTA and CDR2 is FQGNSA. CDR3 residues: CASIDGGLRGNTIYF. The CDR3 DNA follows: TGTGCCAGCATCGATGGGGGGCTTAGGGGAAACACCATATATTTT.

This clone was seen a handful of times. The rearrangement links TRBV7-9 to TRBJ2-2; D perhaps matches TRBD2 (5 bases). Germline V gives CDR1 SEHNR, CDR2 FQNEAQ (reference sequence). V lost 0 bases and J 8 bases, leaving 16 bases between the germline ends. The CDR3 is made up of 16 amino acids. CDR3 nucleotide sequence: TGTGCCAGCAGCTTAGCGACCGGGGAGCGGCGGGGGGAGCTGTTTTTT. Residues: CASSLATGERRGELFF.

This clone has a handful of counts. The rearrangement uses TRBV7-2 and TRBJ1-3, with TRBD1 as a possible D gene (6 bases). Looked up from germline, CDR1 is SGHTA and CDR2 is FQGNSA. V was pared by 5 bases and J by 4 bases, with 15 bases between. The CDR3 consists of 15 residues. The CDR3 DNA sequence: TGTGCCAGCAGCCCAACAGGGAACGCGGGAAACACCATATATTTT. Amino acid sequence: CASSPTGNAGNTIYF.

This clone was seen only a few times. The rearrangement joins TRBV19 to TRBJ1-2, with 7 bases aligning to TRBD1. V lost 5 bases, J lost 3 bases, and 6 bases stayed unmatched. CDR3 length: 14 residues. Germline V gene sequence: CDR1 LNHDA, CDR2 SQIVND (reference sequence). In DNA form, the CDR3 reads TGTGCCAGTAGTGTCCGACAGGGCTACTATGGCTACACCTTC. This encodes CASSVRQGYYGYTF.

This clone is a singleton in its sample. The chain has TRBV9 and TRBJ1-1, with D unclear. This CDR3 is built from 14 residues. With 3 bases removed from V and 5 bases from J, the gap between germline ends came to 14 bases. Germline V gene lookup returns CDR1 SGDLS and CDR2 YYNGEE. In nucleotides, the CDR3 is TGTGCCAGCAGCGCGAACGTAAGACGAACTGAAGCTTTCTTT. It codes for CASSANVRRTEAFF.

V and J are TRBV11-2 and TRBJ1-5; D gene uncertain. The CDR3 has 15 residues. The V end lost 6 bases, the J end lost 3 bases, and 15 bases lay between the germline ends. Germline CDR1 reads SGHAT; CDR2 reads FQNNGV. The CDR3 DNA sequence: TGTGCCAGCAGTCAGACCGCGGGTTTCAATCAGCCCCAGCATTTT. This codes for CASSQTAGFNQPQHF.

The chain employs TRBV19 and TRBJ2-3; D is uncertain. The CDR3 is 13 residues long. Trimming cost V 3 bases and J 3 bases, with 7 bases left between them. Looked up from germline, CDR1 is LNHDA and CDR2 is SQIVND (reference sequence). CDR3 sequence (DNA): TGTGCCAGTAGTATCCTCGGAACAGATACGCAGTATTTT. This gives the protein CASSILGTDTQYF. Supplemented by reference TRBV19 and TRBJ2-3, the full variable domain reads DGGITQSPKYLFRKEGQNVTLSCEQNLNHDAMYWYRQDPGQGLRLIYYSQIVNDFQKGDIAEGYSVSREKKESFPLTVTSAQKNPTAFYLCASSILGTDTQYFGPGTRLTVL.

The genes are TRBV29-1 and TRBJ1-1; D gene uncertain. Looked up from germline, CDR1 is SQVTM and CDR2 is ANQGSEA. The CDR3 runs to 12 residues. Deletions cut 7 bases from V and 3 bases from J, with 12 bases between. The chain's CDR3 is CSAYDRDTEAFF. In nucleotides, the CDR3 is TGCAGCGCATATGACCGGGACACTGAAGCTTTCTTT.

This rearrangement joins TRBV19 to TRBJ2-1; unclear D gene. CDR3 length: 11 amino acids. The V end was cut by 3 bases, the J end by 7 bases, with 4 bases between. CDR1 and CDR2 from the germline V gene are LNHDA and SQIVND (reference sequence). CDR3 bases: TGTGCCAGTAGTATGGCGAATGAGCAGTTCTTC. Amino acid sequence: CASSMANEQFF.

The chain combines TRBV7-9 with TRBJ2-7, with 8 bases lining up with TRBD1. Germline V lookup: CDR1 SEHNR, CDR2 FQNEAQ (reference sequence). Germline trimming cut 5 bases from V and 4 bases from J; bases unmatched to any gene: 1. The CDR3 sequence is 12 residues long. CDR3 loop: CASSQGAYEQYF. The DNA of the CDR3 is TGTGCCAGCAGCCAGGGGGCTTACGAGCAGTACTTC.

The V call is TRBV7-9, the J call TRBJ2-7; D is unresolved. The V gene's germline CDR1 is SEHNR and CDR2 FQNEAQ (reference sequence). V lost 5 bases and J lost 5, with 7 bases in between. The CDR3 has 11 residues. DNA of the CDR3: TGTGCCAGCAGCCAAGACAACGAGCAGTACTTC. Its translation: CASSQDNEQYF.

The sample holds a few counts of this clone. This chain links TRBV9 with TRBJ2-7, with TRBD2 identical over 9 bases. V was clipped by 4 bases and J by 4 bases; unmatched bases: 9. Germline CDR1 reads SGDLS; CDR2 reads YYNGEE. The CDR3 length is 15 residues. As DNA, the CDR3 is TGTGCCAGCAGCTACTGGGCTAGCGGGACATACGAGCAGTACTTC. This encodes CASSYWASGTYEQYF.

This chain uses TRBV14 with TRBJ1-4; 8 bases match TRBD1. Germline loops: CDR1 SGHDN, CDR2 FVKESK. The J segment lost 5 bases and the V segment lost 4 bases, leaving 9 bases of the junction unmatched. The CDR3 extends over 16 amino acids. CDR3 residues: CASSRRGQVTNEKLFF. CDR3 bases: TGTGCCAGCAGCCGGAGGGGACAGGTGACGAATGAAAAACTGTTTTTT.

V is TRBV7-2 and J is TRBJ2-5, with a tentative D call TRBD1 (5 bases). CDR1 is SGHTA, CDR2 FQGNSA, per germline. The V gene lost 5 bases and the J gene lost 0 bases, with 10 bases spanning the gap. This CDR3 has 14 residues. The CDR3, as DNA: TGTGCCAGCAGCGACAGAGCGTACCAAGAGACCCAGTACTTC. It translates to CASSDRAYQETQYF.

This sequence joins TRBV5-1 and TRBJ1-2; 10 bases are shared with TRBD1. Trimming took 0 bases from V and 0 from J; bases not matched to a gene: 2. CDR1 SGHRS and CDR2 YFSETQ come from the germline V gene. The CDR3 is 16 residues long. CDR3 coding DNA: TGCGCCAGCAGCTTGGGACAGGGGGCGTCTAACTATGGCTACACCTTC. Encoded protein: CASSLGQGASNYGYTF.

This chain links TRBV7-2 with TRBJ2-1; tentative D call: TRBD1 (5 bases). CDR3 length: 14 amino acids. CDR1 and CDR2 (germline): SGHTA, FQGNSA. V was trimmed by 1 base and J by 3 bases, leaving 7 bases between them. CDR3 sequence reads: CASSLEGNYNEQFF. CDR3 nucleotides: TGTGCCAGCAGCTTAGAGGGGAACTACAATGAGCAGTTCTTC.

V gene TRBV29-1 combines with J gene TRBJ1-4, with 7 bases lining up with TRBD1. The CDR3 sequence is 14 residues long. Germline assignment: CDR1 SQVTM and CDR2 ANQGSEA. The V gene end was trimmed by 2 bases and the J gene end by 6 bases; junction bases not matched to a gene: 6. CDR3 region: CSVELTGHHEKLFF. CDR3 nucleotide sequence: TGCAGCGTTGAATTGACAGGGCATCATGAAAAACTGTTTTTT.

The V call is TRBV30, the J call TRBJ2-7; 9 bases align to TRBD2. CDR3 length equals 15 residues. Unmatched junction bases numbered 11, after V lost 5 bases and J lost 3 bases. Germline values: CDR1 GTSNPN, CDR2 SVGIG (reference sequence). The CDR3 coding sequence is TGTGCCTGGGCCCCCGCCGGGCGGGAGGGCTACGAGCAGTACTTC. Translated: CAWAPAGREGYEQYF.

The chain has TRBV19 and TRBJ1-5; unclear D gene. V was cut by 3 bases and J by 3 bases, with 9 bases left in between. The CDR3 is 14 amino acids. Germline-derived CDR1 and CDR2 are LNHDA and SQIVND (reference sequence). The CDR3 here is CASSISHLNQPQHF. The DNA for the CDR3 is TGTGCCAGTAGTATCAGTCATCTCAATCAGCCCCAGCATTTT.

The chain combines TRBV2 with TRBJ1-1; 7 bases fit TRBD1. The CDR3 extends over 14 amino acids. V lost 4 bases to trimming and J lost 0 bases; unmatched junction nucleotides: 2. CDR1 SNHLY and CDR2 FYNNEI come from the germline V gene. The CDR3 sequence: CASSVDRVNTEAFF. The CDR3, as DNA: TGTGCCAGCAGTGTCGACAGGGTGAACACTGAAGCTTTCTTT.

On this clone: The junction departs from the called germline gene at one end, perhaps through a read error. The chain joins TRBV5-4 to TRBJ1-1; 7 bases align to TRBD1. Germline CDR1 SGHNT, CDR2 YYREEE (reference sequence). The CDR3 loop spans 12 amino acids. CDR3 amino acids: CASSLDRAGPLF. Here the CDR3 DNA reads TGTGCCAGCAGCTTAGACAGGGCTGGGCCTCTCTTT.

V usage is TRBV10-3 and J usage is TRBJ2-4, with D unclear. The CDR3 covers 13 residues. V was cut by 3 bases and J by 5 bases, with 8 bases left in between. In germline, CDR1 is ENHRY, CDR2 SYGVKD. The CDR3 region has the DNA TGTGCCATCAGTGAAGGGAATGAAAACATTCAGTACTTC. Translated, it gives CAISEGNENIQYF.

This clone has a handful of counts. The chain couples TRBV18 to TRBJ2-5; 8 bases agree with TRBD1. V lost 3 bases, J lost 5 bases, and 8 bases stayed unmatched. Germline lookup yields CDR1 KGHSH and CDR2 LQKENI. The CDR3 runs to 15 residues. The CDR3 protein is CASSPGQGPEETQYF. CDR3 bases: TGTGCCAGCTCACCTGGACAGGGCCCAGAGGAGACCCAGTACTTC.

This sequence joins TRBV7-2 and TRBJ2-7, with D uncertain. Between the trimmed V and J ends, which lost 2 bases and 7 bases, there was a span of 18 bases. The CDR3 totals 15 residues. Germline V gene lookup returns CDR1 SGHTA and CDR2 FQGNSA. CDR3 residues: CASSLKDGSLWEQYF. The CDR3 nucleotides are TGTGCCAGCAGCTTAAAAGATGGAAGCCTGTGGGAGCAGTACTTC.

The J gene is TRBJ1-4, the V gene TRBV6-6; D is undetermined. This CDR3 is built from 14 residues. Per germline, CDR1 MNHNY and CDR2 SVGAGI (reference sequence). The ends were cut back, 10 bases at V and 2 bases at J, with 14 bases in the middle. CDR3 in amino acids: CATRAGGTNEKLFF. DNA of the CDR3: TGTGCCACCCGGGCCGGCGGGACTAATGAAAAACTGTTTTTT.